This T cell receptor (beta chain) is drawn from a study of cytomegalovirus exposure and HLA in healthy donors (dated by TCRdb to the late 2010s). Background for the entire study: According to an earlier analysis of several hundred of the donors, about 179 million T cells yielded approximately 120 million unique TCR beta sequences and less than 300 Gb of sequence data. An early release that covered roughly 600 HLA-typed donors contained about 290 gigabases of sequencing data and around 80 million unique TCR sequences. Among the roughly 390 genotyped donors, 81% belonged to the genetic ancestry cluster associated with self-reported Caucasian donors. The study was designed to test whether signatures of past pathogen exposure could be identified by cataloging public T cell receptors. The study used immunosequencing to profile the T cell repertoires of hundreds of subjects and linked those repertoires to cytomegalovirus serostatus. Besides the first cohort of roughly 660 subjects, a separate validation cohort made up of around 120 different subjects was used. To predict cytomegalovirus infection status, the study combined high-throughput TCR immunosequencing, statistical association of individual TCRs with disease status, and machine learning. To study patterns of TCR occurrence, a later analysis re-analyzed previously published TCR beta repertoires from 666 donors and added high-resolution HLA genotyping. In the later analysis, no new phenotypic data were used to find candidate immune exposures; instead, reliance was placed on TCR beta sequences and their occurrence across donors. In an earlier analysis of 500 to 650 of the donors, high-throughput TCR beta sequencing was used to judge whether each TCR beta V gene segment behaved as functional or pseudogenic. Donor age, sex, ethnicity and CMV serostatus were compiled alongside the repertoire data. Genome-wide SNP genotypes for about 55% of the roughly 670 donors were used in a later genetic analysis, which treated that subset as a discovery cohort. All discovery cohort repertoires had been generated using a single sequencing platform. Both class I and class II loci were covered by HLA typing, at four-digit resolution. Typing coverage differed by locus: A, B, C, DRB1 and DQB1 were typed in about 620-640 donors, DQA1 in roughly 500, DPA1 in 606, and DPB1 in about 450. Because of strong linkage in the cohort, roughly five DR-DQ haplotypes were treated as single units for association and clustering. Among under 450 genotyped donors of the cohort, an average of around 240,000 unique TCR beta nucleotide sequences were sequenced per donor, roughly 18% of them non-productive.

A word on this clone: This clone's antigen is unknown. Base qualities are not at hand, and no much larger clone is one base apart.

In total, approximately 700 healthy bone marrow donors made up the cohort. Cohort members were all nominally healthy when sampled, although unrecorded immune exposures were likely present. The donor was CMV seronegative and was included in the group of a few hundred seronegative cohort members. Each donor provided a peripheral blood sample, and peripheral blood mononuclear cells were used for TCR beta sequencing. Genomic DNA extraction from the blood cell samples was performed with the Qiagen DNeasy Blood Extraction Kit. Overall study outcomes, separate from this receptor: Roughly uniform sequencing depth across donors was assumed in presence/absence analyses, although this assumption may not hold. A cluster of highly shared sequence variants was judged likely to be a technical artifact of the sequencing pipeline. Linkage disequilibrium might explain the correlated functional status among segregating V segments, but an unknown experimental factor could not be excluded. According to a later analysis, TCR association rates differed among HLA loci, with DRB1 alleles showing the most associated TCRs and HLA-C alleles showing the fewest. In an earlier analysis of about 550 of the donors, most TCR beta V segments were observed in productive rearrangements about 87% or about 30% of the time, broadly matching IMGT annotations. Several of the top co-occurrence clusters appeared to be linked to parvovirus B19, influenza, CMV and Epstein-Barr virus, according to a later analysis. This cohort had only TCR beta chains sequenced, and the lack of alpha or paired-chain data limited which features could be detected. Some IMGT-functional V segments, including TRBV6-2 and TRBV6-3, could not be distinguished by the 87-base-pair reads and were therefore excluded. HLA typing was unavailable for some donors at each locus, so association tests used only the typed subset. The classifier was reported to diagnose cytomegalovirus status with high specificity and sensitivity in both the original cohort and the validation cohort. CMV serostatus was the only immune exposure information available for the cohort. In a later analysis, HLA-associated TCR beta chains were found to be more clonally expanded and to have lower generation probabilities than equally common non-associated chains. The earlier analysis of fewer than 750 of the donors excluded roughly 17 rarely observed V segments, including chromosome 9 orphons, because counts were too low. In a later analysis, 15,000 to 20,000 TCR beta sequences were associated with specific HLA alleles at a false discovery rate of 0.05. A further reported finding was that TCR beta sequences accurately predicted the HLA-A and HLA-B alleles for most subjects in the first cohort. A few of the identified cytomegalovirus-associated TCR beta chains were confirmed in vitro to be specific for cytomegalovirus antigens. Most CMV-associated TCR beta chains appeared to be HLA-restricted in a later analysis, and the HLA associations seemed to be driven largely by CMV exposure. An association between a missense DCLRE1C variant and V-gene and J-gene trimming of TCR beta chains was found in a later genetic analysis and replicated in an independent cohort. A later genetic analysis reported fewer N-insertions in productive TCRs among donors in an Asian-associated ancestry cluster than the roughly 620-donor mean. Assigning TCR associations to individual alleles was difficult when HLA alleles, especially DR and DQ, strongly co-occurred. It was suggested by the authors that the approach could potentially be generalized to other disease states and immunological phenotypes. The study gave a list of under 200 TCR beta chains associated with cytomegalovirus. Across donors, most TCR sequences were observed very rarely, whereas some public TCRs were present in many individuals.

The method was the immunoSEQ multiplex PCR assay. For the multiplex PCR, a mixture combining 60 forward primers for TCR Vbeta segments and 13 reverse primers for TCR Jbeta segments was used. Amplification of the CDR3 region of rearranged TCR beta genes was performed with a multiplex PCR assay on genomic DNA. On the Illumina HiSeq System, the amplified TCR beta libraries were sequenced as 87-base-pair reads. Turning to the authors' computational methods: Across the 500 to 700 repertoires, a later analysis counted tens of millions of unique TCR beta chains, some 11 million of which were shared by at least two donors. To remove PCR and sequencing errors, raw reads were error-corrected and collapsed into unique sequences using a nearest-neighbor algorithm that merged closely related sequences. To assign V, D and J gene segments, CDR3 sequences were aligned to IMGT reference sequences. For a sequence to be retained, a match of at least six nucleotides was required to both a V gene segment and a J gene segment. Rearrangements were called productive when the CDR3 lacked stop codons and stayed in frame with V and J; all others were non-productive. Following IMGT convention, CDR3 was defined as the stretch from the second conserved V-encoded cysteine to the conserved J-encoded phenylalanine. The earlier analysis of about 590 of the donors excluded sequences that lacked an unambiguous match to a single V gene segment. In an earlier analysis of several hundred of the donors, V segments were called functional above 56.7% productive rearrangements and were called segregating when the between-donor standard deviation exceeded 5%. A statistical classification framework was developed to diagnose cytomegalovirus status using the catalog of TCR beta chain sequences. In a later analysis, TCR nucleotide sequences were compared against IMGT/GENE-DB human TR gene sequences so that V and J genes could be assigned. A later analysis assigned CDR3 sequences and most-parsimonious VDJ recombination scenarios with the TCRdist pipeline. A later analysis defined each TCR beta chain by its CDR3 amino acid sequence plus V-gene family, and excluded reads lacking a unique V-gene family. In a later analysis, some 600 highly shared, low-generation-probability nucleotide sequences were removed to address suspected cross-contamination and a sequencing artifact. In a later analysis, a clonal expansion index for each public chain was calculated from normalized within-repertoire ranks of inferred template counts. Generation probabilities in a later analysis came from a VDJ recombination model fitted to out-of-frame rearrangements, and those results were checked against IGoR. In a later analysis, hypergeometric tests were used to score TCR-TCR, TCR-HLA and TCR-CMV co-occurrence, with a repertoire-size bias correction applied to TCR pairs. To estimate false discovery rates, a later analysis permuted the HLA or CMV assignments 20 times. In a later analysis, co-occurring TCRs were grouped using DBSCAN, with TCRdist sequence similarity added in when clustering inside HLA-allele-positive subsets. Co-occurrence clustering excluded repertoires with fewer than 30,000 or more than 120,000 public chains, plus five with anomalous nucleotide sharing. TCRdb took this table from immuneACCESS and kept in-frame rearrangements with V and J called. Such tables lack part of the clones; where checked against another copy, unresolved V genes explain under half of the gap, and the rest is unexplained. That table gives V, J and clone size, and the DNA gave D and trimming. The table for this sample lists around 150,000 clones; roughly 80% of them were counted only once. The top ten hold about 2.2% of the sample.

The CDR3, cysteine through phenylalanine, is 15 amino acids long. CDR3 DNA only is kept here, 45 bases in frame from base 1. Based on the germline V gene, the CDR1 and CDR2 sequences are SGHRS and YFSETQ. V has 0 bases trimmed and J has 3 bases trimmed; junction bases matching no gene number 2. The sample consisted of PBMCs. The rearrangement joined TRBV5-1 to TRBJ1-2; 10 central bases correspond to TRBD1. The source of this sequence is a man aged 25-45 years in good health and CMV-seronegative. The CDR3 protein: CASSLDGQGDYGYTF. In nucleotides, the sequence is TGCGCCAGCAGCTTGGACGGACAGGGGGACTATGGCTACACCTTC. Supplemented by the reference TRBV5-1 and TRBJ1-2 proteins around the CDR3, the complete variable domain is KAGVTQTPRYLIKTRGQQVTLSCSPISGHRSVSWYQQTPGQGLQFLFEYFSETQRNKGNFPGRFSGRQFSNSRSEMNVSTLELGDSALYLCASSLDGQGDYGYTFGSGTRLTVV.